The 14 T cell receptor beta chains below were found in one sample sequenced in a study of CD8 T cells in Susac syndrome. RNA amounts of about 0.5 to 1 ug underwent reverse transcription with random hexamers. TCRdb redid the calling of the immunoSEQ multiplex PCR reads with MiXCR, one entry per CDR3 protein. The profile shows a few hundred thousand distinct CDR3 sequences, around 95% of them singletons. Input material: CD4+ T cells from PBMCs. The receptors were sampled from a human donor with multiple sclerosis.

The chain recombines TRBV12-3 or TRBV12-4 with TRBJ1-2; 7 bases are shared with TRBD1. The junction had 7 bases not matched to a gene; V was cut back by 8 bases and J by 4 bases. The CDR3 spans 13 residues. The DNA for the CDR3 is TGTGCCAGCGGACGACAGGGAATCTATGGCTACACCTTC. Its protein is CASGRQGIYGYTF.

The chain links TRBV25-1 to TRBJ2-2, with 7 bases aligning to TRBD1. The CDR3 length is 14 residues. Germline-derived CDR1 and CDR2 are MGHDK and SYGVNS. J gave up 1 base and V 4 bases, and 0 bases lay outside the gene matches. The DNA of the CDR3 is TGTGCCAGCAGTGGACAGGGGAACACCGGGGAGCTGTTTTTT. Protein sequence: CASSGQGNTGELFF.

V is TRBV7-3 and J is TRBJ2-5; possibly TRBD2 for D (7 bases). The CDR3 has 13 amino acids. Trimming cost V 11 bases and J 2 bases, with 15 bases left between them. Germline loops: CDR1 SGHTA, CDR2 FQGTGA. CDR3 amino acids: CASSRGGQETQYF. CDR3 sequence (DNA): TGTGCCTCCTCGAGGGGGGGTCAAGAGACCCAGTACTTC.

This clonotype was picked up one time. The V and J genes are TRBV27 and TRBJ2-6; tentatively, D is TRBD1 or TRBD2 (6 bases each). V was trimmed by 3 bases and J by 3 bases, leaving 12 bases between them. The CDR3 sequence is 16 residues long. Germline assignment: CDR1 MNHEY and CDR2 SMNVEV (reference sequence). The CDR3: CASSFGGGDGANVLTF. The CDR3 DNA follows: TGTGCCAGCAGTTTCGGAGGGGGAGATGGGGCCAACGTCCTGACTTTC.

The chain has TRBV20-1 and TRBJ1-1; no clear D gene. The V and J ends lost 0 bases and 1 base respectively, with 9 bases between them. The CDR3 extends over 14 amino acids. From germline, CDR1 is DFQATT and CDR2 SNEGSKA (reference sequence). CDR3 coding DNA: TGCAGTGCTAGAGATCCTCTACGGAACACTGAAGCTTTCTTT. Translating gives CSARDPLRNTEAFF.

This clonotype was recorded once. DNA for the CDR3: TGTGCCAGCGCTAGCGGAAGCACAGATACGCAGTATTTT. Amino acids: CASASGSTDTQYF. This sequence joins TRBV2 and TRBJ2-3, with TRBD2 matching over 7 bases. Trimming removed 8 bases from V and 0 bases from J; junction bases left unmatched: 2. The CDR3 covers 13 residues. Germline V lookup: CDR1 SNHLY, CDR2 FYNNEI.

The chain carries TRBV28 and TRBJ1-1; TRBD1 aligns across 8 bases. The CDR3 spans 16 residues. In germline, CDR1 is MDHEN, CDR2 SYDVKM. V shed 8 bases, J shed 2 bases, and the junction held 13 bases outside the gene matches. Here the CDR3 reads CASSPPGGLRNTEAFF. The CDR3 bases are TGTGCCAGCTCCCCTCCAGGGGGCTTGAGAAACACTGAAGCTTTCTTT.

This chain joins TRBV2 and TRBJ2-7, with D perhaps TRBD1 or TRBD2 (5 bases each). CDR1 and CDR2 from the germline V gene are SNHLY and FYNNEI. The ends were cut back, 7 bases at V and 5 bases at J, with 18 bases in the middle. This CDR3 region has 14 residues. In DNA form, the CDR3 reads TGTGCCAGCAAGATAGGACAAGGGAGCGACGAGCAGTACTTC. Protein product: CASKIGQGSDEQYF.

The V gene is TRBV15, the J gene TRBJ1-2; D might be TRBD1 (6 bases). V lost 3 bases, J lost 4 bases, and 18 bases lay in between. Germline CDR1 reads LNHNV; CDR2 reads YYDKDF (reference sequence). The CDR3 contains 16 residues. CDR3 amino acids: CATSSLGQSLIYGYTF. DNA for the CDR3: TGTGCCACCAGCAGCCTCGGACAGTCGTTGATCTATGGCTACACCTTC.

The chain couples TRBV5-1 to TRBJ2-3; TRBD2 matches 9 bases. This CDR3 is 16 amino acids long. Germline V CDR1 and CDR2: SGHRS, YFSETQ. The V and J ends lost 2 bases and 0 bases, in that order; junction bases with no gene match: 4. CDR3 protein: CASSFGLAGSTDTQYF. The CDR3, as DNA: TGCGCCAGCAGCTTTGGTCTAGCGGGGAGCACAGATACGCAGTATTTT.

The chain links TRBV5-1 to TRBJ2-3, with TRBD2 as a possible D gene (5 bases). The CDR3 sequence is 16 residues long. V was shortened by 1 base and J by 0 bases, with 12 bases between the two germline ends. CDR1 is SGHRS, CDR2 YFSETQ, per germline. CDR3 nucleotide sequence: TGCGCCAGCAGCTTGAACCTAGCAACTAGCACAGATACGCAGTATTTT. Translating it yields CASSLNLATSTDTQYF.

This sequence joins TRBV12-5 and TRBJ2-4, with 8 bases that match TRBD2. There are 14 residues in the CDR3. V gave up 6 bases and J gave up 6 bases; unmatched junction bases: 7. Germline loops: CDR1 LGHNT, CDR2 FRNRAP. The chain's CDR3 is CASGQGSGRNIQYF. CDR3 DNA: TGTGCTAGTGGCCAGGGGAGCGGGAGAAACATTCAGTACTTC.

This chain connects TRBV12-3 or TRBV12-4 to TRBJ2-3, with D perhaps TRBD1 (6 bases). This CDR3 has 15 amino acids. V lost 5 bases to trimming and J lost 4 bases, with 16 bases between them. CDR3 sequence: CASSRRQVSADTQYF. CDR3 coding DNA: TGTGCCAGCAGTCGCAGACAGGTCTCGGCAGATACGCAGTATTTT.

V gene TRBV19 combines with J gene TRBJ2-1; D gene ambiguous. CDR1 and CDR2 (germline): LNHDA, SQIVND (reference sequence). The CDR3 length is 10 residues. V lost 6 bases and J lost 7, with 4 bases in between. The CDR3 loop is CASSKNEQFF. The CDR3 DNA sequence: TGTGCCAGTAGCAAGAATGAGCAGTTCTTC.